A single count supports the clone carrying this T cell receptor beta chain. Distinct nucleotide sequences in the sample also encode this CDR3. Trimming took off 5 bases at V and 1 base at J, with 9 bases between the two ends. CDR1 and CDR2 from the germline V gene are SGHNT and YYREEE (reference sequence). The CDR3 covers 13 residues. These data are taken from a study of ipilimumab plus nivolumab after autologous stem cell transplantation. The assay was immunoSEQ multiplex PCR, and TCRdb's table has in-frame clones only and misses some. The table shows over 80,000 clones, with about 83% occurring only once.

The material sequenced was PBMCs, taken in a trial of ipilimumab plus nivolumab as post-transplant consolidation. This TCR came from a male donor with diffuse large B-cell lymphoma. This sequence joins TRBV5-4 and TRBJ1-1; D possibly corresponds to TRBD1 (5 bases). The CDR3 reads CASSRDRNTEAFF. CDR3 nucleotide sequence: TGTGCCAGCAGTAGAGACAGGAACACTGAAGCTTTCTTT.